These 26 T cell receptor beta chains originate from one sample sequenced in a study of T-cell memory formation after mild COVID-19 (dated by TCRdb to the early 2020s). Library preparation employed 5' RACE. Data came from an Illumina NovaSeq 6000. Using fastp at Q25 and MiXCR, TCRdb reprocessed the public reads and kept productive beta chains. Every entry covers one CDR3 protein and lists the most common genes and DNA from its rows. For this sample there are about 190,000 distinct CDR3 sequences; under 30% appear just once. The ten largest clones capture about 10% of the sample. The sample was PBMCs or a T cell subset sorted from them (not recorded which). Every receptor here comes from an adult woman who had mild COVID-19 (a few samples of this study predate the infection). The sample titles of this study are shuffled in the database, so cell type and time point are left out; the donor was told from shared clones.

CDR3: CASGVQGNTEAFF. The CDR3 DNA is TGCGCCAGCGGGGTACAGGGGAACACTGAAGCTTTCTTT. This chain uses TRBV5-1 with TRBJ1-1; TRBD1 is a possible D gene (6 bases). Germline V lookup: CDR1 SGHRS, CDR2 YFSETQ. V was clipped by 7 bases and J by 1 base, with 11 bases between them. This CDR3 contains 13 residues.

The chain employs TRBV3-1 and TRBJ2-3; 7 bases line up with TRBD1. After removal of 1 base from V and 5 bases from J, the junction contained 3 bases not matched to a gene. The germline CDR1 and CDR2 sequences are LGHDT and YNNKEL (reference sequence). There are 14 residues in the CDR3. The CDR3 here is CASSQVQGRDTQYF. In DNA, the CDR3 is TGTGCCAGCAGCCAAGTACAGGGGAGAGATACGCAGTATTTT.

This clonotype was counted between two and nine times. The V call is TRBV9, the J call TRBJ2-7, with D unclear. The germline V gene encodes CDR1 SGDLS and CDR2 YYNGEE. V lost 0 bases and J lost 5, with 15 bases in between. The CDR3 is 15 residues long. The CDR3 bases are TGTGCCAGCAGCGTAGTCCCAGCGTGGATAAACGAGCAGTACTTC. As protein: CASSVVPAWINEQYF.

This clonotype appeared a few times. The gene calls are TRBV5-1 and TRBJ2-7; 9 nucleotides match TRBD1. Germline V gene sequence: CDR1 SGHRS, CDR2 YFSETQ. There are 12 residues in the CDR3. V lost 4 bases, J lost 7 bases, and 3 bases stayed unmatched. CDR3 sequence (DNA): TGCGCCAGCAGCCCGGACAGGGGTGAGCAGTACTTC. It specifies CASSPDRGEQYF.

The chain recombines TRBV5-1 with TRBJ2-4, with 7 positions matching TRBD2. The germline gives CDR1 SGHRS, CDR2 YFSETQ. The CDR3 covers 15 residues. V was clipped by 0 bases and J by 4 bases; unmatched bases: 4. CDR3 sequence reads: CASSLGQGGKNIQYF. CDR3 bases: TGCGCCAGCAGCTTGGGGCAGGGAGGGAAAAACATTCAGTACTTC.

The chain uses TRBV7-9 and TRBJ1-4; D call uncertain. This CDR3 has 14 residues. The ends were cut back, 4 bases at V and 5 bases at J, with 11 bases in the middle. CDR1 is SEHNR and CDR2 is FQNEAQ in the germline V gene (reference sequence). The DNA of the CDR3 is TGTGCCAGCAGCTGGACTGAACGCAATGAAAAACTGTTTTTT. Translating gives CASSWTERNEKLFF.

This chain connects TRBV20-1 to TRBJ2-1; 7 nucleotides align to TRBD1. Per the germline V gene, CDR1 is DFQATT and CDR2 is SNEGSKA (reference sequence). This CDR3 is built from 14 residues. J lost 5 bases, V lost 3 bases, and 7 bases had no gene match. CDR3 in amino acids: CSASWLQGHNEQFF. The CDR3 DNA follows: TGCAGTGCTAGTTGGTTACAGGGGCACAATGAGCAGTTCTTC.

This clonotype was found a few times. The CDR3 reads CASSLGVGGGAGETQYF. The CDR3 DNA reads as TGCGCCAGCAGCTTGGGCGTCGGCGGGGGGGCCGGAGAGACCCAGTACTTC. V and J are TRBV5-1 and TRBJ2-5; 9 bases agree with TRBD2. The CDR3 runs to 17 residues. The V segment lost 0 bases and the J segment 4 bases; nucleotides outside the gene matches: 10. Germline V lookup: CDR1 SGHRS, CDR2 YFSETQ.

This clonotype has a handful of counts. This chain links TRBV12-3 or TRBV12-4 with TRBJ2-3, with TRBD2 matching 13 bases. V shed 6 bases, J shed 3 bases, and the junction held 12 bases outside the gene matches. The CDR3 runs 18 residues. The CDR3 loop is CASSLLAGGRMGTDTQYF. The CDR3, as DNA: TGTGCCAGCAGCTTACTAGCGGGAGGGAGAATGGGGACAGATACGCAGTATTTT.

This clonotype showed up just a few times. V is TRBV27 and J is TRBJ2-5, with D perhaps matching TRBD2 (5 bases). CDR1 MNHEY and CDR2 SMNVEV come from the germline V gene (reference sequence). Trimming cost V 4 bases and J 2 bases, with 14 bases left between them. The CDR3 totals 15 residues. CDR3 in amino acids: CASSSNGEWQETQYF. Written as DNA, the CDR3 is TGTGCCAGCAGTTCCAACGGGGAATGGCAAGAGACCCAGTACTTC.

V and J are TRBV18 and TRBJ1-5; a possible D gene is TRBD1 (5 bases). Germline CDR1 reads KGHSH; CDR2 reads LQKENI. The CDR3 is 14 amino acids. V was trimmed by 3 bases and J by 4 bases, leaving 10 bases between them. CDR3 residues: CASSPESGNQPQHF. The CDR3 DNA follows: TGTGCCAGCTCACCCGAGTCAGGGAATCAGCCCCAGCATTTT.

This clonotype has a handful of counts. J is TRBJ2-2 and V is TRBV20-1; 10 bases are a match to TRBD1. The length of the CDR3 is 14 residues. Germline V gene sequence: CDR1 DFQATT, CDR2 SNEGSKA (reference sequence). V shed 3 bases, J shed 6 bases, and the junction held 4 bases outside the gene matches. CDR3 sequence reads: CSARVTGGAGELFF. The CDR3 DNA sequence: TGCAGTGCTAGGGTGACAGGGGGCGCCGGGGAGCTGTTTTTT.

The rearrangement joins TRBV2 to TRBJ2-7; 9 bases match TRBD1. Germline assignment: CDR1 SNHLY and CDR2 FYNNEI. This CDR3 is built from 13 residues. V dropped 5 bases and J dropped 5; count of bases not matched to a gene: 4. The CDR3 nucleotides read TGTGCCAGCAGTCCACAGGGGGCGCACGAGCAGTACTTC. Its protein is CASSPQGAHEQYF.

The chain links TRBV5-1 to TRBJ1-4; 7 bases are shared with TRBD1. Per germline, CDR1 SGHRS and CDR2 YFSETQ. The CDR3 totals 14 residues. V dropped 4 bases and J dropped 6; count of bases not matched to a gene: 6. The CDR3 DNA sequence: TGCGCCAGCAGCCCCGGGACAGCGGATGAAAAACTGTTTTTT. Protein: CASSPGTADEKLFF.

The CDR3 sequence: CASGRGDGANVLTF. The CDR3 DNA follows: TGTGCCAGCGGGAGAGGGGATGGGGCCAACGTCCTGACTTTC. The chain joins TRBV7-8 to TRBJ2-6, with D possibly called TRBD1 or TRBD2 (5 bases each). Germline values: CDR1 SGHVS, CDR2 FQNEAQ. Deletions cut 8 bases from V and 3 bases from J, with 11 bases between. The CDR3 contains 14 residues.

The V and J genes are TRBV5-8 and TRBJ1-2; D remains ambiguous. This CDR3 contains 12 residues. Trimming shortened V by 0 bases and J by 6 bases, and 6 bases separated the two germline ends. Looked up from germline, CDR1 is SGHTS and CDR2 is YDEGEE. CDR3 amino acids: CASSLAWNGYTF. For the CDR3, the DNA is TGTGCCAGCAGCTTGGCCTGGAATGGCTACACCTTC. The entire variable domain, with the rest obtained from reference TRBV5-8 and TRBJ1-2, is as follows: EAGVTQSPTHLIKTRGQQATLRCSPISGHTSVYWYQQALGLGLQFLLWYDEGEERNRGNFPPRFSGRQFPNYSSELNVNALELEDSALYLCASSLAWNGYTFGSGTRLTVV.

This clonotype turned up a few times. The chain joins TRBV4-1 to TRBJ2-5; 7 nucleotides agree with TRBD2. The J segment lost 1 base and the V segment lost 1 base, leaving 3 bases of the junction unmatched. Germline V gene sequence: CDR1 MGHRA, CDR2 YSYEKL. CDR3 length: 15 residues. CDR3 DNA: TGCGCCAGCAGCCAAGTGGAGCGGGGCCAAGAGACCCAGTACTTC. This translates into CASSQVERGQETQYF.

This chain links TRBV15 with TRBJ1-2; 7 bases line up with TRBD1. The CDR3 covers 15 residues. The germline CDR1 and CDR2 sequences are LNHNV and YYDKDF (reference sequence). V dropped 1 base and J dropped 8; count of bases not matched to a gene: 10. CDR3 amino acids: CATSRAHPGGGGYTF. CDR3 in DNA: TGTGCCACCAGCAGAGCGCACCCAGGGGGAGGCGGCTACACCTTC. The full variable domain, completed using reference TRBV15 and TRBJ1-2, is DAMVIQNPRYQVTQFGKPVTLSCSQTLNHNVMYWYQQKSSQAPKLLFHYYDKDFNNEADTPDNFQSRRPNTSFCFLDIRSPGLGDTAMYLCATSRAHPGGGGYTFGSGTRLTVV.

The sample holds many counts of this clonotype. The junction departs from germline at one end; a sequencing error may be responsible. The rearrangement uses TRBV7-6 and TRBJ2-7; no definite D call. CDR3 length: 13 amino acids. CDR1 is SGHVS, CDR2 FNYEAQ, per germline. The CDR3 spells CASSLDTPYEQYF. DNA of the CDR3: TGTGCCAGCAGTTTAGACACCCCCTACGAGCAGTACTTC.

The V call is TRBV5-1, the J call TRBJ2-7; D might be TRBD1 (6 bases). In germline, CDR1 is SGHRS, CDR2 YFSETQ. There are 15 residues in the CDR3. V was trimmed by 4 bases and J by 6 bases, leaving 20 bases between them. CDR3 loop: CASSTIGTQGGEQYF. CDR3 in DNA: TGCGCCAGCAGCACCATTGGGACCCAAGGGGGCGAGCAGTACTTC. The whole variable domain, remainder taken from reference TRBV5-1 and TRBJ2-7, is KAGVTQTPRYLIKTRGQQVTLSCSPISGHRSVSWYQQTPGQGLQFLFEYFSETQRNKGNFPGRFSGRQFSNSRSEMNVSTLELGDSALYLCASSTIGTQGGEQYFGPGTRLTVT.

This clonotype was seen a few times. The V and J genes are TRBV7-9 and TRBJ2-1; tentatively, D is TRBD1 or TRBD2 (5 bases each). V was shortened by 4 bases and J by 15 bases, with 13 bases between the two germline ends. The CDR3 sequence is 11 residues long. Germline values: CDR1 SEHNR, CDR2 FQNEAQ (reference sequence). DNA for the CDR3: TGTGCCAGCAGCTCCGGGACGGGCTGGTTCTTC. It encodes CASSSGTGWFF.

This clonotype came up many times. The chain joins TRBV5-1 to TRBJ2-2; no firm D call. Germline CDR1 is SGHRS and CDR2 is YFSETQ. This CDR3 spans 13 amino acids. Trimming left V 1 base short and J 0 bases short, with 1 base between. The CDR3 region has the DNA TGCGCCAGCAGCTTGACGAACACCGGGGAGCTGTTTTTT. Translated: CASSLTNTGELFF. Based on the CDR3 plus reference TRBV5-1 and TRBJ2-2, the full variable domain is KAGVTQTPRYLIKTRGQQVTLSCSPISGHRSVSWYQQTPGQGLQFLFEYFSETQRNKGNFPGRFSGRQFSNSRSEMNVSTLELGDSALYLCASSLTNTGELFFGEGSRLTVL.

This clonotype was seen more than once but under ten times. The chain joins TRBV3-1 to TRBJ2-2; 7 nucleotides line up with TRBD1. The germline V gene encodes CDR1 LGHDT and CDR2 YNNKEL (reference sequence). The length of the CDR3 is 15 residues. V was pared by 4 bases and J by 2 bases, with 4 bases of the junction left unmatched. Written as DNA, the CDR3 is TGTGCCAGCAGCCTCAGACAGGGCAACACCGGGGAGCTGTTTTTT. It codes for CASSLRQGNTGELFF.

A few counts support this clonotype. The V and J genes are TRBV15 and TRBJ1-4, with 7 nucleotides matching TRBD1. This CDR3 spans 13 amino acids. V lost 8 bases to trimming and J lost 5 bases; unmatched junction nucleotides: 5. Per the germline V gene, CDR1 is LNHNV and CDR2 is YYDKDF (reference sequence). The CDR3 loop reads CATQDRLNEKLFF. Here the CDR3 DNA reads TGTGCCACCCAGGACAGGTTAAATGAAAAACTGTTTTTT.

The rearrangement joins TRBV6-1 to TRBJ2-7; D may be TRBD1 (6 bases). This CDR3 contains 14 residues. V lost 6 bases and J lost 0, with 12 bases in between. Germline V gives CDR1 MNHNS, CDR2 SASEGT. CDR3 protein: CASRMRQASYEQYF. CDR3 in DNA: TGTGCCAGCAGAATGAGACAGGCCTCCTACGAGCAGTACTTC.

The chain recombines TRBV12-3 or TRBV12-4 with TRBJ1-1; weak D call: TRBD1 (5 bases). V lost 5 bases and J lost 1, with 14 bases in between. This CDR3 comprises 15 residues. CDR3 DNA: TGTGCCAGCAGTCCCTGGGACGGCGGGAACACTGAAGCTTTCTTT. Protein product: CASSPWDGGNTEAFF.